A selection of T cell receptor beta chains follows, all from one sample in a study of graft-versus-host responses after intestinal transplantation. Clones were read by immunoSEQ multiplex PCR, and TCRdb kept only the in-frame ones, dropping some. The sample includes just under 100,000 clones, 75% to 95% seen only once; the top ten take more than 15%. The sample consisted of PBMCs, taken about 450 days after intestinal transplant. These receptors came from a human patient who received an intestinal transplant, so some T cells may come from the graft donor. CDR3s include the opening cysteine and the closing phenylalanine or tryptophan. The D gene is left open where the match is weak. Some rows have no size entry. The others give once, few or many, or a class for an expanded clone.

- TRBJ1-1 13 TRBV28 - CASSFGGATEAFF TGTGCCAGCAGTTTTGGGGGTGCCACTGAAGCTTTCTTT
TRBD1 TRBJ1-2 14 TRBV6-4 once CASSEKEGAQGYTF TGTGCCAGCAGTGAAAAGGAGGGGGCGCAGGGCTACACCTTC
TRBD1 TRBJ1-1 16 TRBV27 - CASSSNPQGGNTEAFF TGTGCCAGCAGTTCCAACCCACAGGGGGGGAACACTGAAGCTTTCTTT
TRBD1 TRBJ1-3 14 TRBV6-5 - CASRTGVSGNTIYF TGTGCCAGCAGAACAGGGGTCTCTGGAAACACCATATATTTT
TRBD1 TRBJ2-7 14 TRBV9 - CASSEGTGTYEQYF TGTGCCAGCAGCGAGGGGACAGGGACCTACGAGCAGTACTTC
- TRBJ2-7 13 TRBV6-5 - CASSYSGTYEQYF TGTGCCAGCAGTTACTCAGGGACCTACGAGCAGTACTTC
- TRBJ1-1 13 TRBV2 - CASSQTGYTEAFF TGTGCCAGCAGTCAGACAGGCTACACTGAGGCTTTCTTT
TRBD1 TRBJ1-2 15 TRBV5-6 - CASGTYRGGVYGYTF TGTGCCAGCGGGACGTACAGGGGAGGGGTCTATGGCTACACCTTC
- TRBJ2-5 14 TRBV29-1 - CSVKTGSPQETQYF TGCAGCGTCAAAACCGGGAGCCCCCAAGAGACCCAGTACTTC
TRBD1 TRBJ2-7 17 TRBV5-1 - CASSRTGTGENSYEQYF TGCGCCAGCAGCAGAACAGGGACAGGGGAAAACTCCTACGAGCAGTACTTC
TRBD1 TRBJ1-4 15 TRBV7-7 many CASSRRGGLDEKLFF TGTGCTAGCAGCCGCAGGGGGGGACTAGATGAAAAACTGTTTTTT
- TRBJ1-6 13 TRBV6-4 - CASTGEGNSPLHF TGTGCCAGCACGGGGGAGGGTAATTCACCCCTCCACTTT
- TRBJ1-1 11 TRBV20-1 few CSAPLRGSGFF TGCAGTGCCCCCCTCAGGGGCTCAGGTTTCTTT
TRBD1 TRBJ1-2 14 TRBV6-5 - CASRPGQGNYGYTF TGTGCCAGCAGACCTGGACAGGGGAACTATGGCTACACCTTC
- TRBJ1-2 13 TRBV6-1 - CASTAGGAYGYTF TGTGCCAGCACCGCGGGGGGGGCGTATGGCTACACCTTC
TRBD1 TRBJ2-7 13 TRBV6-1 - CASDRDISYEQYF TGTGCCAGTGACAGGGACATTTCCTACGAGCAGTACTTC
- TRBJ1-2 13 TRBV18 - CASSLAAWEGYTF TGTGCCAGCTCACTAGCGGCCTGGGAGGGCTACACCTTC
- TRBJ2-2 12 TRBV9 - CASSVDNGELFF TGTGCCAGCAGCGTAGATAACGGGGAGCTGTTTTTT
TRBD1 TRBJ2-7 15 TRBV2 - CASSEQGTGGDEQYF TGTGCCAGCAGTGAACAGGGGACAGGGGGCGACGAGCAGTACTTC
- TRBJ2-1 13 TRBV4-1 - CASSQDRGTEQFF TGCGCCAGCAGCCAAGATCGCGGGACAGAGCAGTTCTTC
TRBD1 TRBJ1-3 15 TRBV12-5 once CASAWDRAGGNTIYF TGTGCTAGTGCCTGGGACAGGGCTGGGGGAAACACCATATATTTT
TRBD1 TRBJ2-5 14 TRBV5-1 - CASSLGTGGETQYF TGCGCCAGCAGCTTGGGGACAGGGGGAGAGACCCAGTACTTC
- TRBJ2-7 14 TRBV14 once CASSTRRGLDEQYF TGTGCCAGCAGCACCCGGAGGGGGCTTGACGAGCAGTACTTC
- TRBJ1-4 14 TRBV5-1 - CASSMTATNEKLFF TGCGCCAGCAGCATGACAGCAACTAATGAAAAACTGTTTTTT
- TRBJ1-3 12 TRBV6-6 - CASSGPGNTIYF TGTGCCAGCAGTGGACCAGGAAACACCATATATTTT
- TRBJ1-1 13 TRBV27 - CASSLGPNTEAFF TGTGCCAGCAGTTTGGGCCCGAACACTGAAGCTTTCTTT
TRBD1 TRBJ2-1 15 TRBV4-1 - CASSQDGTGAYEQFF TGCGCCAGCAGCCAAGATGGAACAGGGGCGTATGAGCAGTTCTTC
TRBD2 TRBJ2-5 13 TRBV9 - CASSAGGQETQYF TGTGCCAGCAGCGCGGGGGGGCAAGAGACCCAGTACTTC
- TRBJ1-1 17 TRBV27 - CASSPYRGGLGNTEAFF TGTGCCAGCAGTCCCTATCGGGGGGGGTTGGGGAACACTGAAGCTTTCTTT
- TRBJ2-5 14 TRBV5-1 - CASSLEAGAETQYF TGCGCCAGCAGCTTGGAGGCGGGGGCGGAGACCCAGTACTTC
TRBD2 TRBJ2-3 17 TRBV7-8 - CASSYTSGGPSTDTQYF TGTGCCAGCAGCTACACTAGCGGGGGCCCGAGCACAGATACGCAGTATTTT
- TRBJ2-2 14 TRBV7-3 - CASSPPGDTGELFF TGTGCCAGCAGCCCCCCCGGGGACACCGGGGAGCTGTTTTTT
TRBD2 TRBJ2-5 13 TRBV9 - CASSANSGETQYF TGTGCCAGCAGCGCGAATAGCGGGGAGACCCAGTACTTC
- TRBJ2-5 13 TRBV19 - CASSIQHAETQYF TGTGCCAGTAGTATTCAGCATGCGGAGACCCAGTACTTC
TRBD1 TRBJ2-1 15 TRBV11-2 - CASSRRDRGPDEQFF TGTGCCAGCAGCCGCCGGGACAGGGGGCCGGATGAGCAGTTCTTC
TRBD2 TRBJ2-1 19 TRBV29-1 - CSVEGTSGGKANFFNEQFF TGCAGCGTTGAAGGGACTAGCGGGGGAAAAGCTAATTTTTTCAATGAGCAGTTCTTC
- TRBJ1-4 14 TRBV9 once CASSVRGRDEKLFF TGTGCCAGCAGCGTAAGGGGACGGGATGAAAAACTGTTTTTT
- TRBJ2-7 14 TRBV7-6 - CASSLAGATYEQYF TGTGCCAGCAGCTTAGCGGGGGCCACCTACGAGCAGTACTTC
TRBD1 TRBJ1-5 17 TRBV5-8 - CASSPELGTAVGQPQHF TGTGCCAGCAGCCCGGAATTAGGGACAGCGGTAGGGCAGCCCCAGCATTTT
- TRBJ1-5 13 TRBV6-5 - CASSTGIDQPQHF TGTGCCAGCAGTACAGGGATTGATCAGCCCCAGCATTTT
TRBD1 TRBJ1-3 13 TRBV27 few CASTDRGGNTIYF TGTGCCAGCACTGACAGGGGCGGAAACACCATATATTTT
- TRBJ1-1 13 TRBV11-1 - CASSRQRNTEAFF TGTGCCAGCAGCCGGCAAAGGAACACTGAAGCTTTCTTT
TRBD1 TRBJ1-6 19 TRBV7-6 - CASSLARGDRGSYNSPLHF TGTGCCAGCAGCTTAGCACGGGGGGACAGGGGGTCCTATAATTCACCCCTCCACTTT
TRBD2 TRBJ2-1 16 TRBV7-9 - CASSELAGGPYNEQFF TGTGCCAGCAGCGAACTAGCGGGGGGGCCTTACAATGAGCAGTTCTTC
TRBD2 TRBJ2-5 16 TRBV10-1 - CASSEQAGVGQETQYF TGCGCCAGCAGTGAGCAAGCGGGGGTCGGCCAAGAGACCCAGTACTTC
- TRBJ1-5 17 TRBV7-8 - CASSLGSGVAGNQPQHF TGTGCCAGCAGCTTAGGTTCGGGCGTGGCGGGTAATCAGCCCCAGCATTTT
TRBD2 TRBJ2-1 17 TRBV4-2 - CASSQDWGGGPYNEQFF TGTGCCAGCAGCCAAGATTGGGGCGGGGGGCCTTACAATGAGCAGTTCTTC
- TRBJ1-1 13 TRBV7-6 - CASSLLGNTEAFF TGTGCCAGCAGCTTATTGGGTAACACTGAAGCTTTCTTT
TRBD2 TRBJ2-5 16 TRBV7-8 - CASSNGLAGGRETQYF TGTGCCAGCAGCAACGGACTAGCGGGGGGGAGGGAGACCCAGTACTTC
- TRBJ2-3 14 TRBV6-4 - CASRGWGFTDTQYF TGTGCCAGCAGGGGCTGGGGATTTACAGATACGCAGTATTTT
TRBD2 TRBJ2-7 16 TRBV2 - CASKWGERGYRDEQYF TGTGCCAGCAAGTGGGGAGAGCGGGGGTACCGGGACGAGCAGTACTTC
- TRBJ2-5 15 TRBV19 - CASSIAGHPQETQYF TGTGCCAGTAGTATTGCGGGACATCCCCAAGAGACCCAGTACTTC
- TRBJ1-2 15 TRBV29-1 - CSVDGPGRENYGYTF TGCAGCGTAGATGGACCGGGACGGGAAAACTATGGCTACACCTTC
TRBD2 TRBJ2-3 18 TRBV2 - CASSPRGTSGGITDTQYF TGTGCCAGCAGCCCCAGGGGGACTAGCGGGGGGATCACAGATACGCAGTATTTT
- TRBJ2-2 13 TRBV11-3 - CASSLGDAGELFF TGTGCCAGCAGCTTAGGGGACGCCGGGGAGCTGTTTTTT
- TRBJ2-3 15 TRBV6-4 - CASSDSIGATDTQYF TGTGCCAGCAGTGACTCGATTGGGGCCACAGATACGCAGTATTTT
- TRBJ2-5 11 TRBV20-1 - CSAGRQETQYF TGCAGTGCGGGACGGCAAGAGACCCAGTACTTC
TRBD1 TRBJ2-2 18 TRBV4-1 - CASSQGSSGTANTGELFF TGCGCCAGCAGCCAAGGGTCCTCCGGGACAGCGAACACCGGGGAGCTGTTTTTT
- TRBJ1-5 15 TRBV7-9 - CASSLGSEGNQPQHF TGTGCCAGCAGCTTAGGGTCAGAGGGCAATCAGCCCCAGCATTTT